This T cell receptor (beta chain) came from a study of CD8 T cells in Susac syndrome. The germline V and J ends were trimmed by 4 bases and 8 bases, with 14 bases remaining between them. This CDR3 is built from 14 residues. The germline gives CDR1 PRHDT, CDR2 FYEKMQ (reference sequence). With random hexamers, 0.5 to 1 ug RNA was reverse transcribed. The authors amplified TCR beta CDR3 across 54 Vbeta and 13 Jbeta using immunoSEQ multiplex PCR. TCRdb passed the immunoSEQ multiplex PCR reads through MiXCR, listing each CDR3 protein once. The sample lists about 250,000 distinct CDR3 sequences; approximately 92% were seen once.

This TCR came from a human donor with multiple sclerosis. This chain connects TRBV13 to TRBJ1-4; D remains unclear. What was sequenced was CD4+ T cells from PBMCs. For the CDR3, the DNA is TGTGCCAGCAGCTCCGGGAACCTAATAGAAAAACTGTTTTTT. Protein: CASSSGNLIEKLFF.